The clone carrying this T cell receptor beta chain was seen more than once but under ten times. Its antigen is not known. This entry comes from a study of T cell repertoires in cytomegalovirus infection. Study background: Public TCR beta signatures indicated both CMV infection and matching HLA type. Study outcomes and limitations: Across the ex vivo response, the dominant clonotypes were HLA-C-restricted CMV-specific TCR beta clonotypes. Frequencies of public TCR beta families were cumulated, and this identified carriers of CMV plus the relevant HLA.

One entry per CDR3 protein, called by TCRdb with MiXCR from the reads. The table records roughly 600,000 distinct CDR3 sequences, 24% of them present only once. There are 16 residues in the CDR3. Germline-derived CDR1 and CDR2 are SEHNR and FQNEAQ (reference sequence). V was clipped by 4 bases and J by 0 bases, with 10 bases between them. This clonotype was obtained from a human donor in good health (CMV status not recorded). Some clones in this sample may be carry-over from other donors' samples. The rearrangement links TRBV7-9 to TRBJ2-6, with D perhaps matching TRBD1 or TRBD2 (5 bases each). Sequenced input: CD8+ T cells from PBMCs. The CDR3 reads CASSSWDPSGANVLTF. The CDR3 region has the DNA TGTGCCAGCAGCTCTTGGGACCCCTCTGGGGCCAACGTCCTGACTTTC. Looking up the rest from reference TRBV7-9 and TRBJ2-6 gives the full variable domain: DTGVSQNPRHKITKRGQNVTFRCDPISEHNRLYWYRQTLGQGPEFLTYFQNEAQLEKSRLLSDRFSAERPKGSFSTLEIQRTEQGDSAMYLCASSSWDPSGANVLTFGAGSRLTVL.